This TCR beta chain emerged from a study of blood T cell repertoires in COVID-19. In the study overall: COVID-19 samples from acute and convalescent phases originated in the United States, Italy and Spain. Sources were T cells, B-cell-depleted T cells, or PBMCs; the material itself was cDNA or gDNA.

Original data processing: The authors estimated nucleated cell counts from reference gene primer amplification. Assay: immunoSEQ multiplex PCR; the TCRdb copy retains only in-frame clones and omits some. V and J calls plus clone size are reproduced from that table; the DNA served to infer D and trimming. There are fewer than 500,000 clones in the sample; 80% to 90% occur only once, and over 4% lies in the top ten. CDR3 length: 16 residues. Germline CDR1 SGDLS, CDR2 YYNGEE. V was pared by 4 bases and J by 7 bases, with 11 bases of the junction left unmatched. Sequencing was done on a sample of peripheral blood. This chain links TRBV9 with TRBJ1-4, with TRBD1 matching 9 bases. The receptor was isolated from a woman in her thirties with acute or convalescent COVID-19. CDR3 in amino acids: CASSSDGGQGSEKLFF. Here the CDR3 DNA reads TGTGCCAGCAGCTCCGACGGGGGACAGGGAAGTGAAAAACTGTTTTTT.